The source of this T cell receptor (beta chain) is a study of blood T cell repertoires in COVID-19. Overall study: COVID-19 samples, acute and convalescent, were from the United States, Italy and Spain.

The length of the CDR3 is 14 residues. Trimming took 7 bases from V and 2 from J; bases not matched to a gene: 5. Germline V gene sequence: CDR1 MNHNS, CDR2 SASEGT. Study processing details: Estimation of nucleated cell counts relied on the amplification of reference gene primers. Method: immunoSEQ multiplex PCR; TCRdb's copy keeps in-frame clones and lacks some. The V and J calls and clone size were taken over from that table, and D and trimming were inferred from the DNA. The table lists 300,000 to 400,000 clones, around 86% of them singletons. This clone came up once. Material for sequencing was peripheral blood. The TCR comes from a man aged 50 to 60 with active or convalescent COVID-19. The chain couples TRBV6-1 to TRBJ2-5; 9 nucleotides match TRBD2. Here the CDR3 DNA reads TGTGCCAGCATAGAGGCGGGAGGGCAAGAGACCCAGTACTTC. This gives the protein CASIEAGGQETQYF.